These 7 T cell receptor beta chains were sequenced from one sample in a study of molecular identifiers for immune sequencing clone quantification. In TCRdb, the PCR reads were re-called with MiXCR into one record per CDR3 protein. The table lists 460,000 or so distinct CDR3 sequences, about a quarter of them singletons. Input material: naive CD8+ T cells from blood, with Jurkat cell RNA spiked in. Indicated subset: FACS-sorted CD8+CD4-CCR7+CD45RA+ naive T cells. The receptors derive from a human donor in good health. Some libraries in this study had Jurkat cell RNA spiked in.

The chain recombines TRBV19 with TRBJ2-7; 9 bases match TRBD2. This CDR3 region has 15 residues. V shed 4 bases and J 3 bases; nucleotides not matched to a gene: 7. Germline V lookup: CDR1 LNHDA, CDR2 SQIVND (reference sequence). CDR3 region: CASSNGTSRYYEQYF. The DNA of the CDR3 is TGTGCCAGTAGTAATGGGACTAGCCGTTACTACGAGCAGTACTTC.

The chain uses TRBV12-3 or TRBV12-4 and TRBJ1-6, with 7 bases aligning to TRBD1. The junction had 12 bases not matched to a gene; V was cut back by 6 bases and J by 10 bases. The CDR3 is made up of 15 amino acids. The CDR3 bases are TGTGCCAGCAGAATTTTCTTAAGGGGGCTGTCACCCCTCCACTTT. Amino acid sequence: CASRIFLRGLSPLHF.

The chain links TRBV11-2 to TRBJ2-7, with a possible D match to TRBD2 (6 bases). The CDR3 length is 14 residues. Germline V gene sequence: CDR1 SGHAT, CDR2 FQNNGV. With 5 bases removed from V and 2 bases from J, the gap between germline ends came to 13 bases. CDR3 sequence reads: CASSMRLETYEQYF. CDR3 nucleotides: TGTGCCAGCAGCATGCGACTAGAGACCTACGAGCAGTACTTC.

There are a few counts of this clonotype. The genes are TRBV11-2 and TRBJ2-5; TRBD1 is a possible D gene (5 bases). V was trimmed by 0 bases and J by 1 base, leaving 6 bases between them. The CDR3 totals 14 residues. The germline V gene encodes CDR1 SGHAT and CDR2 FQNNGV. CDR3 residues: CASSLEDTQETQYF. For the CDR3, the DNA is TGTGCCAGCAGCTTAGAGGACACCCAAGAGACCCAGTACTTC.

Comment on this clonotype: One end of the junction varies from germline; a read error may be responsible. The gene calls are TRBV19 and TRBJ1-2; D is uncertain. CDR3 size: 14 residues. Germline CDR1 reads LNHDA; CDR2 reads SQIVND (reference sequence). CDR3 loop: CACSILTPTNGYTF. CDR3 nucleotides: TGTGCCTGTAGTATACTGACACCAACCAATGGCTACACCTTC.

This clonotype came up a few times. The J gene is TRBJ2-5, the V gene TRBV4-3, with D possibly TRBD1 on 6 matching bases. CDR3 length: 13 amino acids. Germline CDR1 is LGHNA and CDR2 is YSLEER. The V end lost 4 bases, the J end lost 14 bases, and 20 bases lay between the germline ends. CDR3 in DNA: TGCGCCAGCAGCCGTTTCATCGGGGACATTCTATACTTC. It is translated as CASSRFIGDILYF.

This clonotype was seen repeatedly, ten times or more. The rearrangement links TRBV7-3 to TRBJ2-7; TRBD2 might be the D (6 bases). The CDR3 has 14 amino acids. The germline V gene encodes CDR1 SGHTA and CDR2 FQGTGA. The germline V and J ends were trimmed by 5 bases and 7 bases, with 18 bases remaining between them. The CDR3 region is CASSPGTGPGEQYF. The CDR3 region has the DNA TGTGCCAGCAGCCCGGGGACTGGACCGGGTGAGCAGTACTTC.